A selection of T cell receptor beta chains follows, all from one sample in a study of vaccination and CD4 T cells after COVID-19. Their antigens remain unidentified. TCRdb passed the PCR reads through MiXCR, listing each CDR3 protein once. The repertoire includes a few thousand distinct CDR3 sequences, around 69% of them detected once, and roughly 19% sits in the top ten. Sequencing used CD4+ T cells from blood, cultured in vitro. Receptor source: a human donor who had recovered from COVID-19. Each CDR3 is given with its conserved first and last residue. The D gene is left open where the match is weak. Size tells how often a clone was seen (once, few, many) or the class of an expanded clone, and some rows leave it out.

abundance,j_gene,d_gene,v_gene,CDR3aa
few,TRBJ1-3,TRBD1,TRBV6-5,CASSYTGQARRSGNTIYF
-,TRBJ2-1,TRBD2,TRBV18,CASSPGLADGGEQFF
-,TRBJ1-6,TRBD1,TRBV20-1,CSARPTGTANSPLHF
once,TRBJ1-3,-,TRBV10-3,CAISETGGAGNTIYF
-,TRBJ1-3,-,TRBV7-6,CASSQSRGSGNTIYF
few,TRBJ1-2,-,TRBV27,CASSPLQDSRGYTF
-,TRBJ2-1,TRBD1,TRBV27,CASSPRQGGIYEQFF
-,TRBJ1-6,TRBD1,TRBV6-5,CASSYSYIGTANSPLHF
-,TRBJ1-1,-,TRBV20-1,CSARVVAGYAFF
-,TRBJ1-6,-,TRBV18,CASSPLDDRYSPLHF
-,TRBJ1-6,-,TRBV27,CASKRAGDNSPLHF
once,TRBJ1-5,TRBD1,TRBV12-3/TRBV12-4,CASSSGQGGGYQPQHF
-,TRBJ1-2,-,TRBV20-1,CSATRLQVHGGYTF
-,TRBJ2-7,TRBD1,TRBV19,CASRATGAHEQYF
few,TRBJ2-2,-,TRBV7-9,CASRGGESPGELFF
-,TRBJ1-5,-,TRBV15,CATSERGYGQHF
-,TRBJ1-5,-,TRBV6-1,CASSHTGRGNQPQHF
-,TRBJ2-7,-,TRBV24-1,CATSDADYLLSYEQYF
-,TRBJ2-5,-,TRBV19,CASSIGGRIQETQYF
few,TRBJ2-7,TRBD1,TRBV10-3,CAISGYYDRGRFEQYF
-,TRBJ2-1,-,TRBV11-1,CASSLGSYNEQFF
-,TRBJ1-2,TRBD1,TRBV6-5,CASSSGTGSNYGYTF
-,TRBJ2-5,TRBD1,TRBV5-4,CASSAGQGAVQETQYF
few,TRBJ1-2,-,TRBV20-1,CSARMTDVNYGYTF
-,TRBJ2-5,-,TRBV7-9,CASSLGRVLDKETQYF
medium-sized,TRBJ2-2,-,TRBV6-1,CASVQGTNTGELFF
large,TRBJ1-5,TRBD1,TRBV27,CASSLTGTGVLRHEPQHF
-,TRBJ2-7,TRBD2,TRBV6-4,CASSDSRAGRLGEQYF
-,TRBJ1-1,-,TRBV7-9,CASSVGGRRNTEAFF
-,TRBJ1-2,-,TRBV5-6,CASSPGTSYGYTF
few,TRBJ1-5,TRBD1,TRBV20-1,CSAAGGSQPQHF
-,TRBJ1-1,TRBD1,TRBV7-2,CASSFSSRTGVWRGLNTEAFF
-,TRBJ2-1,-,TRBV5-4,CASSLKLAYNEQFF
-,TRBJ2-3,-,TRBV15,CATSRDSRGSTDTQYF
few,TRBJ2-1,TRBD1,TRBV27,CASSRQGVQFF
-,TRBJ2-5,TRBD1,TRBV5-1,CASSSGQGAQETQYF
-,TRBJ2-5,-,TRBV30,CAWGPGRGRGETQYF
-,TRBJ1-4,TRBD1,TRBV18,CASSPPGTGYEKLFF
few,TRBJ1-1,-,TRBV28,CASSNRHETEAFF
few,TRBJ1-2,TRBD1,TRBV2,CASAGTGGDYGYTF
-,TRBJ2-7,-,TRBV11-2,CASSLDWGRVAYEQYF